A single sample is the source of the 31 T cell receptor beta chains below, sequenced in a study of cytomegalovirus exposure and HLA in healthy donors. It was with 60 Vbeta and 13 Jbeta primers that the PCR ran. Using immunoSEQ multiplex PCR, the repertoire was profiled, and TCRdb retains in-frame clones only, with some absent. The sample consists of 75,000 to 100,000 clones, about 70% of them appearing once. The sample comprised PBMCs. The receptors come from a female donor in good health and CMV-seronegative.

The chain joins TRBV27 to TRBJ2-7, with 7 nucleotides matching TRBD1. Germline values: CDR1 MNHEY, CDR2 SMNVEV (reference sequence). V gave up 5 bases and J gave up 3 bases; unmatched junction bases: 7. There are 14 residues in the CDR3. CDR3 nucleotides: TGTGCCAGCAGTCCCCTGACAGGGAACTACGAGCAGTACTTC. Translating it yields CASSPLTGNYEQYF.

V and J are TRBV5-4 and TRBJ2-7; TRBD1 matches 9 bases. J gave up 6 bases and V 4 bases, and 8 bases lay outside the gene matches. There are 14 residues in the CDR3. Germline V gene lookup returns CDR1 SGHNT and CDR2 YYREEE (reference sequence). CDR3 DNA sequence: TGTGCCAGCAGCCCACCGGGACAGGGAGTCGAGCAGTACTTC. Translating gives CASSPPGQGVEQYF.

The rearrangement uses TRBV27 and TRBJ2-7, with 10 bases matching TRBD1. Looked up from germline, CDR1 is MNHEY and CDR2 is SMNVEV (reference sequence). V shed 7 bases, J shed 3 bases, and the junction held 3 bases outside the gene matches. CDR3 size: 13 residues. The CDR3 reads CASTGTGVYEQYF. For the CDR3, the DNA is TGTGCCAGCACCGGGACAGGGGTCTACGAGCAGTACTTC.

This clone was seen only once. As DNA, the CDR3 is TGCGCCAGCAGTGAGTCGAAGGGCAGGGCGGACTATGGCTACACCTTC. Protein product: CASSESKGRADYGYTF. The chain combines TRBV10-2 with TRBJ1-2; maybe TRBD1 (5 bases). The CDR3 spans 16 residues. CDR1 and CDR2 (germline): WSHSY, SAAADI. V was pared by 0 bases and J by 3 bases, with 14 bases between.

The chain links TRBV6-5 to TRBJ1-2; 7 nucleotides line up with TRBD1. Germline V gene sequence: CDR1 MNHEY, CDR2 SVGAGI. CDR3 length: 13 residues. J was trimmed by 7 bases and V by 6 bases; bases with no gene match: 8. CDR3 region: CASRAGGYGGYTF. CDR3 bases: TGTGCCAGCAGGGCAGGGGGATATGGTGGCTACACCTTC.

The chain employs TRBV5-1 and TRBJ1-1; possible D gene TRBD1, 6 bases. The CDR3 loop spans 14 amino acids. Trimming cost V 5 bases and J 8 bases, with 19 bases left between them. Germline assignment: CDR1 SGHRS and CDR2 YFSETQ. The CDR3 reads CASRIGQNRAEAFF. CDR3 coding DNA: TGCGCCAGCAGAATAGGACAGAACAGAGCCGAAGCTTTCTTT. Full variable domain (outside the CDR3, taken from reference TRBV5-1 and TRBJ1-1): KAGVTQTPRYLIKTRGQQVTLSCSPISGHRSVSWYQQTPGQGLQFLFEYFSETQRNKGNFPGRFSGRQFSNSRSEMNVSTLELGDSALYLCASRIGQNRAEAFFGQGTRLTVV.

V is TRBV18 and J is TRBJ2-7; the D gene is possibly TRBD1 (5 bases). CDR3 length: 12 residues. V lost 6 bases and J 6 bases, leaving 12 bases between the germline ends. Germline loops: CDR1 KGHSH, CDR2 LQKENI. The CDR3 spells CASSLVQGEQYF. CDR3 in DNA: TGTGCCAGCTCCCTAGTCCAGGGCGAGCAGTACTTC.

This clone appeared a few times. The chain is built from TRBV6-6 and TRBJ1-5; no firm D call. Germline V lookup: CDR1 MNHNY, CDR2 SVGAGI (reference sequence). V dropped 7 bases and J dropped 5 bases, with 9 bases sitting between them. The CDR3 has 12 residues. Here the CDR3 reads CASTGSDQPQHF. The CDR3 nucleotides read TGTGCCAGCACGGGAAGCGATCAGCCCCAGCATTTT.

This chain uses TRBV27 with TRBJ2-2; 7 bases match TRBD2. Per germline, CDR1 MNHEY and CDR2 SMNVEV (reference sequence). The CDR3 is made up of 14 amino acids. V dropped 8 bases and J dropped 0; count of bases not matched to a gene: 3. CDR3 protein: CASQAGTNTGELFF. In DNA, the CDR3 is TGTGCCAGCCAAGCGGGGACGAACACCGGGGAGCTGTTTTTT.

V gene TRBV7-9 combines with J gene TRBJ1-4, with TRBD1 identical over 11 bases. V shed 5 bases and J 7 bases; nucleotides not matched to a gene: 6. Germline V gene sequence: CDR1 SEHNR, CDR2 FQNEAQ (reference sequence). This CDR3 contains 15 residues. The CDR3 DNA follows: TGTGCCAGCAGCCTCTCCGGGACAGGGGGTGAAAAACTGTTTTTT. Translation gives CASSLSGTGGEKLFF. Supplemented by reference TRBV7-9 and TRBJ1-4, the full variable domain reads DTGVSQNPRHKITKRGQNVTFRCDPISEHNRLYWYRQTLGQGPEFLTYFQNEAQLEKSRLLSDRFSAERPKGSFSTLEIQRTEQGDSAMYLCASSLSGTGGEKLFFGSGTQLSVL.

The J gene is TRBJ1-4, the V gene TRBV11-2; TRBD1 might be the D (6 bases). V lost 4 bases, J lost 0 bases, and 12 bases lay in between. The CDR3 loop spans 16 amino acids. The germline CDR1 and CDR2 sequences are SGHAT and FQNNGV. This CDR3 is CASSSGQRATNEKLFF. For the CDR3, the DNA is TGTGCCAGCAGCTCAGGACAGAGAGCAACTAATGAAAAACTGTTTTTT.

J is TRBJ2-7 and V is TRBV11-2, with TRBD2 matching over 8 bases. Germline CDR1 and CDR2: SGHAT and FQNNGV. The CDR3 loop spans 17 amino acids. V gave up 5 bases and J gave up 3 bases; unmatched junction bases: 15. CDR3 bases: TGTGCCAGCAGCCCCCCGGGTTCGGCGGGAGGAATCTACGAGCAGTACTTC. This encodes CASSPPGSAGGIYEQYF.

This clone was seen just once. This sequence joins TRBV7-2 and TRBJ2-5; perhaps TRBD2 as D (5 bases). Germline CDR1 and CDR2: SGHTA and FQGNSA. The germline V and J ends were trimmed by 5 bases and 4 bases, with 11 bases remaining between them. The CDR3 is made up of 13 amino acids. The DNA for the CDR3 is TGTGCCAGCAGCCCCGGGGTTGGAGAGACCCAGTACTTC. This encodes CASSPGVGETQYF.

This chain links TRBV11-1 with TRBJ2-5; D is perhaps TRBD2 (6 bases). The CDR3 contains 16 residues. V was shortened by 3 bases and J by 0 bases, with 14 bases between the two germline ends. The V gene's germline CDR1 is SGHAT and CDR2 FQDESV (reference sequence). CDR3 sequence (DNA): TGTGCCAGCAGCTTTAGGATGCGCGGGGACCAAGAGACCCAGTACTTC. It translates to CASSFRMRGDQETQYF.

This clone was counted only a few times. This chain joins TRBV6-6 and TRBJ1-1; D possibly corresponds to TRBD1 (5 bases). The V end was cut by 6 bases, the J end by 0 bases, with 14 bases between. This CDR3 comprises 15 residues. Germline assignment: CDR1 MNHNY and CDR2 SVGAGI (reference sequence). DNA for the CDR3: TGTGCCAGCAGCGGGGGAAGGGGTTTGAACACTGAAGCTTTCTTT. Translation gives CASSGGRGLNTEAFF.

This clone was observed a handful of times. One junction end disagrees with the germline gene, perhaps due to a read error. The chain carries TRBV30 and TRBJ1-1; tentatively, D is TRBD1 (5 bases). The CDR3 is made up of 11 amino acids. Per the germline V gene, CDR1 is GTSNPN and CDR2 is SVGIG (reference sequence). CDR3: CAWSVQAEAFF. As DNA, the CDR3 is TGTGCCTGGAGTGTACAGGCTGAGGCTTTCTTT.

This CDR3 is CAWSVHSGEADGYTF. The CDR3 DNA follows: TGTGCCTGGAGTGTACACTCGGGGGAGGCGGATGGCTACACCTTC. The J gene is TRBJ1-2, the V gene TRBV30, with D tentatively TRBD1 (5 bases). CDR1 GTSNPN and CDR2 SVGIG come from the germline V gene (reference sequence). V lost 0 bases and J 6 bases, leaving 17 bases between the germline ends. The CDR3 runs 15 residues.

This chain joins TRBV5-6 and TRBJ2-2; 7 bases agree with TRBD1. Germline assignment: CDR1 SGHDT and CDR2 YYEEEE. This CDR3 has 19 residues. V shed 3 bases, J shed 3 bases, and the junction held 17 bases outside the gene matches. The CDR3 loop reads CASSSTRDSPARYTGELFF. DNA of the CDR3: TGTGCCAGCAGCTCAACAAGGGACAGTCCAGCGAGGTACACCGGGGAGCTGTTTTTT.

The chain links TRBV27 to TRBJ2-3; 9 bases align to TRBD1. Germline V gene sequence: CDR1 MNHEY, CDR2 SMNVEV (reference sequence). Germline trimming cut 5 bases from V and 2 bases from J; bases unmatched to any gene: 5. The CDR3 is 15 residues long. CDR3 protein: CASSPGTGPTDTQYF. CDR3 DNA sequence: TGTGCCAGCAGTCCCGGGACAGGGCCCACAGATACGCAGTATTTT.

The table lists this clone with a few counts. The chain joins TRBV4-1 to TRBJ1-5; no firm D call. Germline-derived CDR1 and CDR2 are MGHRA and YSYEKL. This CDR3 is 14 amino acids long. V lost 2 bases and J 0 bases, leaving 5 bases between the germline ends. The CDR3 spells CASSQLVSNQPQHF. In nucleotides, the CDR3 is TGCGCCAGCAGCCAATTAGTTAGCAATCAGCCCCAGCATTTT.

The chain is built from TRBV5-8 and TRBJ1-1, with D tentatively TRBD1 (6 bases). V dropped 2 bases and J dropped 4 bases, with 15 bases sitting between them. There are 15 residues in the CDR3. Germline V gene sequence: CDR1 SGHTS, CDR2 YDEGEE. The CDR3, as DNA: TGTGCCAGCAGCTTAGGGGTAGGGGGAAGCACTGAAGCTTTCTTT. It translates to CASSLGVGGSTEAFF.

The chain carries TRBV19 and TRBJ1-2; 8 bases are shared with TRBD1. The CDR3 covers 15 residues. V was pared by 1 base and J by 2 bases, with 3 bases of the junction left unmatched. The V gene's germline CDR1 is LNHDA and CDR2 SQIVND (reference sequence). The CDR3 bases are TGTGCCAGTAGTATAGGGGACAGGTCGAACTATGGCTACACCTTC. This gives the protein CASSIGDRSNYGYTF.

The V call is TRBV5-1, the J call TRBJ1-2; 7 nucleotides match TRBD1. The CDR3 runs 14 residues. Germline-derived CDR1 and CDR2 are SGHRS and YFSETQ. V lost 2 bases, J lost 4 bases, and 5 bases stayed unmatched. The DNA for the CDR3 is TGCGCCAGCAGCTTCACCGGGACAGCCTATGGCTACACCTTC. Translated, it gives CASSFTGTAYGYTF.

The chain couples TRBV19 to TRBJ2-2; D may be TRBD1 (6 bases). This CDR3 contains 13 residues. The germline V and J ends were trimmed by 6 bases and 7 bases, with 12 bases remaining between them. CDR1 is LNHDA and CDR2 is SQIVND in the germline V gene (reference sequence). The CDR3: CASSTTGRGELFF. The CDR3 DNA reads as TGTGCCAGTAGCACCACAGGGCGCGGGGAGCTGTTTTTT.

V and J are TRBV7-9 and TRBJ2-7; D gene unclear. This CDR3 has 14 residues. V was trimmed by 5 bases and J by 5 bases, leaving 16 bases between them. Germline CDR1 and CDR2: SEHNR and FQNEAQ (reference sequence). The chain's CDR3 is CASSEVGGSNEQYF. Here the CDR3 DNA reads TGTGCCAGCAGCGAAGTGGGTGGTAGCAACGAGCAGTACTTC.

CDR3 region: CASSRGQGHNEQYF. Written as DNA, the CDR3 is TGTGCCAGCAGTCGTGGACAGGGACACAACGAGCAGTACTTC. V usage is TRBV6-5 and J usage is TRBJ2-7; 8 nucleotides line up with TRBD1. The length of the CDR3 is 14 residues. V lost 5 bases, J lost 5 bases, and 8 bases stayed unmatched. Germline V gene sequence: CDR1 MNHEY, CDR2 SVGAGI.

The J gene is TRBJ2-7, the V gene TRBV29-1; 10 positions agree with TRBD2. The CDR3 loop spans 15 amino acids. Trimming at V came to 2 bases and at J to 6 bases, leaving 10 bases not matched to a gene. Germline-derived CDR1 and CDR2 are SQVTM and ANQGSEA. CDR3 bases: TGCAGCGTTGAAAGGCCGGGACTAGCGAAGCGCGAGCAGTACTTC. This translates into CSVERPGLAKREQYF.

This clone was observed a handful of times. The chain has TRBV28 and TRBJ2-7; maybe TRBD2 (6 bases). There are 16 residues in the CDR3. The V end was cut by 3 bases, the J end by 2 bases, with 17 bases between. Germline CDR1 and CDR2: MDHEN and SYDVKM. The CDR3 nucleotides are TGTGCCAGCAGTTTCCGTGCGGGGAGAAGTCCCTACGAGCAGTACTTC. The encoded protein is CASSFRAGRSPYEQYF.

The J gene is TRBJ2-7, the V gene TRBV4-1; D might be TRBD1 (6 bases). Germline assignment: CDR1 MGHRA and CDR2 YSYEKL. V was clipped by 4 bases and J by 0 bases, with 10 bases between them. The CDR3 consists of 14 residues. The CDR3 region has the DNA TGCGCCAGCAGCCCCCGGGACACCTCCTACGAGCAGTACTTC. Protein: CASSPRDTSYEQYF.

The chain couples TRBV21-1 to TRBJ1-2. TRBV21-1 is classified as a pseudogene. CDR3 length: 12 amino acids. CDR3 amino acids: CASKGGGSGYTF. The CDR3 DNA follows: TGTGCCAGCAAAGGGGGGGGAAGTGGCTACACCTTC.

The chain recombines TRBV29-1 with TRBJ1-1, with TRBD1 matching over 9 bases. The trim removed 1 base at V and 6 bases at J, leaving 6 bases unmatched. This CDR3 has 14 residues. Germline CDR1 reads SQVTM; CDR2 reads ANQGSEA. The CDR3 region has the DNA TGCAGCGTTGAAGGGGGGACAGGGTCAGCTGAAGCTTTCTTT. Translated: CSVEGGTGSAEAFF.